Each of the 13 T cell receptor beta chains below was sequenced from the same sample in a study of tumor-infiltrating lymphocytes in primary liver carcinoma. Unsorted bulk tissue of about 18-32 mg yielded co-extracted RNA and DNA. The authors made TCR beta cDNA from around 500 ng total RNA with a constant-region primer. Investigators got TCR beta libraries out of three nested multiplex PCR rounds, done with slightly modified ARM-PCR. It was with TRBV1-TRBV30 forward primers and a C-beta reverse primer that the first two PCR rounds were run, at around 10 cycles each. One entry per CDR3 protein, called by TCRdb with MiXCR from the multiplex PCR reads. The sample consists of 25,000 to 35,000 distinct CDR3 sequences, around 80% of them appearing once. Sequencing was done on a sample of liver tumor tissue from sampling region 5. Documented subset: tumor region T5, tumor centre. These receptors were obtained from a man aged 40-49 years with primary liver carcinoma and hepatitis B virus infection.

As regards this clonotype: Germline and junction disagree at one end, which may indicate a read error. The chain couples TRBV30 to TRBJ1-1; 7 bases fit TRBD1. From germline, CDR1 is GTSNPN and CDR2 SVGIG (reference sequence). This CDR3 is 14 amino acids long. In nucleotides, the CDR3 is TGTGGCTGGGGCGCAACGACAGGGAATGGTGAAGCTTTCTTT. Translated: CGWGATTGNGEAFF.

For this clonotype: One junction end disagrees with the germline gene, perhaps due to a read error. V usage is TRBV6-2 or TRBV6-3 and J usage is TRBJ2-7, with TRBD2 matching over 9 bases. The germline CDR1 and CDR2 sequences are MNHEY and SVGEGT. This CDR3 is built from 17 residues. CDR3 protein: CASSYPSLAGTYCEQYF. CDR3 nucleotide sequence: TGTGCTAGCAGTTACCCCAGTCTAGCGGGAACTTACTGCGAGCAGTACTTC.

The table lists this clonotype with a count of one. This CDR3 reads CASSGHEGVETQYF. CDR3 nucleotides: TGTGCCAGCAGTGGACATGAGGGGGTGGAGACCCAGTACTTC. V usage is TRBV11-1 and J usage is TRBJ2-5; D may be TRBD1 (6 bases). V gave up 6 bases and J gave up 5 bases, with 16 bases separating them. The length of the CDR3 is 14 residues. CDR1 is SGHAT, CDR2 FQDESV, per germline (reference sequence).

On this clonotype itself: The junction differs from germline at one of its ends, possibly a read error. The chain links TRBV4-2 to TRBJ2-7, with 12 bases lining up with TRBD2. Germline CDR1 reads LGHNA; CDR2 reads YNFKEQ. The CDR3 has 18 amino acids. CDR3 loop: CVSSQYGLAGIRSYEQYF. CDR3 coding DNA: TGTGTCAGCAGCCAATACGGACTAGCGGGAATCAGGTCATACGAGCAGTACTTC.

Comments on this clonotype: This could be a read error, since a much larger clone is one nucleotide away. The rearrangement joins TRBV25-1 to TRBJ1-3, with 9 bases fitting TRBD1. Germline-derived CDR1 and CDR2 are MGHDK and SYGVNS. The CDR3 contains 15 residues. The V and J ends lost 5 bases and 9 bases, in that order; junction bases with no gene match: 11. Written as DNA, the CDR3 is TGTGCCAGCAGTTTTCTGGGACAGGGAGGAGGCACCATATATTTT. It is translated as CASSFLGQGGGTIYF.

Only a few counts were recorded for this clonotype. The rearrangement joins TRBV12-5 to TRBJ2-7, with TRBD2 matching 8 bases. From germline, CDR1 is LGHNT and CDR2 FRNRAP. This CDR3 is built from 17 residues. J was trimmed by 3 bases and V by 8 bases; bases with no gene match: 18. CDR3 sequence (DNA): TGTGCTAGTCGGCACAGACTAGCGAGAGCGGTTAGCTACGAGCAGTACTTC. Residues: CASRHRLARAVSYEQYF.

The J gene is TRBJ1-4, the V gene TRBV11-2; D is unresolved. V was shortened by 4 bases and J by 7 bases, with 19 bases between the two germline ends. The CDR3 totals 16 residues. The V gene's germline CDR1 is SGHAT and CDR2 FQNNGV. DNA for the CDR3: TGTGCCAGCAGCTCGACTCCAGGAGGAACAACTGAAAAACTGTTTTTT. It codes for CASSSTPGGTTEKLFF.

Worth noting for this clonotype: A read error may produce the germline difference seen at one junction end. This chain joins TRBV6-2 or TRBV6-3 and TRBJ2-1; D possibly corresponds to TRBD1 (5 bases). CDR1 and CDR2 (germline): MNHEY, SVGEGT. CDR3 length: 15 residues. In DNA, the CDR3 is TGTGCCAGCAAGTCCGGACATGGGGCAAGGGGTGAGCGGTTCTTC. Its protein product is CASKSGHGARGERFF.

The chain joins TRBV29-1 to TRBJ2-5; D not certain. The V and J ends lost 7 bases and 13 bases respectively, with 25 bases between them. Germline CDR1 reads SQVTM; CDR2 reads ANQGSEA. The CDR3 length is 13 residues. The CDR3 here is CSGLTQRMEIRYF. The CDR3 DNA follows: TGCAGCGGACTCACCCAGAGGATGGAGATCCGGTACTTC.

Points on this clonotype: One end of the junction is discordant with germline, which a read error may explain. This rearrangement joins TRBV5-5 to TRBJ2-7, with D unclear. This CDR3 is 17 amino acids long. The V gene's germline CDR1 is SGHKS and CDR2 YYEKEE (reference sequence). In nucleotides, the CDR3 is TGCACCAGCAGCTTGGAGCAACACCTGGCTCGGCCCTACGAGCAGTACTTC. Translating it yields CTSSLEQHLARPYEQYF.

This clonotype was seen a single time. Lacking the conserved final phenylalanine or tryptophan, this CDR3 likely reflects a read error. The chain links TRBV7-2 to TRBJ2-1; 7 positions match TRBD1. Looked up from germline, CDR1 is SGHTA and CDR2 is FQGNSA. The CDR3 has 14 amino acids. Unmatched junction bases numbered 2, after V lost 0 bases and J lost 6 bases. DNA of the CDR3: TGTGCCAGCAGCTTAGCCGAGGGGGCCAATGAGCAGTTCCTC. Translating it yields CASSLAEGANEQFL.

This clonotype was seen ten or more times. The V gene is TRBV20-1, the J gene TRBJ2-1, with 11 bases that match TRBD2. Germline trimming cut 5 bases from V and 3 bases from J; bases unmatched to any gene: 6. The CDR3 contains 15 residues. From germline, CDR1 is DFQATT and CDR2 SNEGSKA (reference sequence). The CDR3 loop reads CSALGLAEVYNEQFF. The CDR3 DNA reads as TGCAGTGCTTTGGGACTAGCGGAGGTCTACAATGAGCAGTTCTTC.

The V and J genes are TRBV20-1 and TRBJ2-2; D is unclear. This CDR3 is 12 amino acids long. The germline V gene has CDR1 DFQATT and CDR2 SNEGSKA (reference sequence). Trimming took 3 bases from V and 6 from J, leaving 8 bases between them. This CDR3 reads CSASSGPGELFF. CDR3 sequence (DNA): TGCAGTGCTAGTTCTGGGCCCGGGGAGCTGTTTTTT.